This T cell receptor beta chain was captured in a study of immune evolution from preneoplasia to lung adenocarcinoma. General study findings and limits: Normal lung had the highest top T cell clone frequencies.

The CDR3 spans 13 residues. CDR1 is SQVTM, CDR2 ANQGSEA, per germline. The ends lost 4 bases at V and 9 bases at J; junction bases unmatched: 7. A note on this clone: Its antigen is not identified.

Sequenced by immunoSEQ multiplex PCR; TCRdb stores in-frame clones only, minus some. The sample carries about 4,900 clones, around 77% recorded once. Between the mid-2010s and the late 2010s, patients underwent resection in Japan or China. Macro-dissection enriched premalignant or tumor cells before nucleic acid extraction. This TCR derives from a person aged 60-79 years with lung adenocarcinoma. Sample: FFPE minimally invasive lung adenocarcinoma tissue. This chain uses TRBV29-1 with TRBJ2-1, with 9 bases fitting TRBD2. In nucleotides, the CDR3 is TGCAGCGTTGGCATCGGACTAGCGTTTGAGCAGTTCTTC. This sequence encodes CSVGIGLAFEQFF.